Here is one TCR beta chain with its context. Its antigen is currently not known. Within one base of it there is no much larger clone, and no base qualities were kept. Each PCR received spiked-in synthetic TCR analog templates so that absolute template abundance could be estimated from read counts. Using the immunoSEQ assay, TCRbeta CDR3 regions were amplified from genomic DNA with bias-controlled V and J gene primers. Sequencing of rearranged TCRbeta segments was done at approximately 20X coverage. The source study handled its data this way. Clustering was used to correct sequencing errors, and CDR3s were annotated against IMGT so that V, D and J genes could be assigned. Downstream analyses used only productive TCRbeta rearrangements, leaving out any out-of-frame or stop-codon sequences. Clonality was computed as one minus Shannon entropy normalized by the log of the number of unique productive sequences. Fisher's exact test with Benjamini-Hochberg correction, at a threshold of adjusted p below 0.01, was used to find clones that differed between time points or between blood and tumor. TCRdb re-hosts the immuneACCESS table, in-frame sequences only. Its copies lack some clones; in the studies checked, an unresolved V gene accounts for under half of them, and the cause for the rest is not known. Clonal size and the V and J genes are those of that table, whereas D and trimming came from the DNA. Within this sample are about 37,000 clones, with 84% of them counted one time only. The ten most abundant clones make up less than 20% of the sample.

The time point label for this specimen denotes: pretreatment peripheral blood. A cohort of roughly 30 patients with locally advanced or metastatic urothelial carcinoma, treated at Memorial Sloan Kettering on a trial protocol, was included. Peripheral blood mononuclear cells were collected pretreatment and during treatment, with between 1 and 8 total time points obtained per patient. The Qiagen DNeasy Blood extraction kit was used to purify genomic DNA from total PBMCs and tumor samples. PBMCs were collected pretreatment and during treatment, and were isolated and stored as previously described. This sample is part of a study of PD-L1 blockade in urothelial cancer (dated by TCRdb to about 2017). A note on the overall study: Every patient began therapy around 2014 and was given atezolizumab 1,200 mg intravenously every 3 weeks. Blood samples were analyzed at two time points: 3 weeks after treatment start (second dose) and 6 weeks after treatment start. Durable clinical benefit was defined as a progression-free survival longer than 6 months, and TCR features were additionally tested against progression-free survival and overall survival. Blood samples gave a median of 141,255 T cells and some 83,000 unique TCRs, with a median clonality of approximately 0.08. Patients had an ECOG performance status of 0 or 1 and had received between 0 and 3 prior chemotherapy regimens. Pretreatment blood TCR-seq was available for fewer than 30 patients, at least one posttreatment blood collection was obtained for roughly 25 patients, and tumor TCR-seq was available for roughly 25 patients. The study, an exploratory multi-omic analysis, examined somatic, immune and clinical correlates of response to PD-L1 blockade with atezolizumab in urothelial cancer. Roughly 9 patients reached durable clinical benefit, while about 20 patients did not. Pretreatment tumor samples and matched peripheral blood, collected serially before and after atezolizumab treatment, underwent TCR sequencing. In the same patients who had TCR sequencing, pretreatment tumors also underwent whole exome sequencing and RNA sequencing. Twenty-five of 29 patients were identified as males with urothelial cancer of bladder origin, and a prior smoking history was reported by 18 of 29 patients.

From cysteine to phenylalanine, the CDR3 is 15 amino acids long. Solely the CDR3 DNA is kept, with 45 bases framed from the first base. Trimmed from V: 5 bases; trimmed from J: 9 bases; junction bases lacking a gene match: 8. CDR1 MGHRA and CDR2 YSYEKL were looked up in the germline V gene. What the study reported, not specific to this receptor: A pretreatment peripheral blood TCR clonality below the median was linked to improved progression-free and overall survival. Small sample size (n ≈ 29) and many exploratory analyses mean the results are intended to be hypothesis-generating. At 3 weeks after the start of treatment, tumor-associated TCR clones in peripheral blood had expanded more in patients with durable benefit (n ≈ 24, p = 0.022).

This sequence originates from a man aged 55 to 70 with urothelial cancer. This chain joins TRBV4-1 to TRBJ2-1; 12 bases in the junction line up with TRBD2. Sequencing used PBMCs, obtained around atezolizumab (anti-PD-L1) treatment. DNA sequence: TGCGCCAGCAGCTCCCGGACTAGCGGGAAGGGTGAGCAGTTCTTC. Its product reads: CASSSRTSGKGEQFF.